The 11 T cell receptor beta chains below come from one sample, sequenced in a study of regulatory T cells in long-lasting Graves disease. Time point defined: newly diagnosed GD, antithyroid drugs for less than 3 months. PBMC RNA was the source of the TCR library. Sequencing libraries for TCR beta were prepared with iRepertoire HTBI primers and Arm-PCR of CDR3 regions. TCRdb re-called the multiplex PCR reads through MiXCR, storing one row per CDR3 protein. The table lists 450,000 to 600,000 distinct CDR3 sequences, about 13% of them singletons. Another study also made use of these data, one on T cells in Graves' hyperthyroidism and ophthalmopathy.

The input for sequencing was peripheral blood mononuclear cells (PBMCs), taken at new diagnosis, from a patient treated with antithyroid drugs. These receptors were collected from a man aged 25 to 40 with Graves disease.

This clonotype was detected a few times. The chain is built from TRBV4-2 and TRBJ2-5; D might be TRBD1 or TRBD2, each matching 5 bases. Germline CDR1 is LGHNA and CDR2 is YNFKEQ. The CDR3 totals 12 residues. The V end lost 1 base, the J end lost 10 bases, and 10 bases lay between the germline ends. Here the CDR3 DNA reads TGTGCCAGCAGCCAAGGGGGGTTTGACCAGTACTTC. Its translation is CASSQGGFDQYF.

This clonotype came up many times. CDR3 nucleotides: TGCAGCCTCGACAGAGGAAGCGAAGCTTTCTTT. Translated: CSLDRGSEAFF. The chain carries TRBV29-1 and TRBJ1-1, with a possible D match to TRBD1 (5 bases). V was cut by 8 bases and J by 8 bases, with 15 bases left in between. Germline CDR1 SQVTM, CDR2 ANQGSEA. The CDR3 runs to 11 residues.

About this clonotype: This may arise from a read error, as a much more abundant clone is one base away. The DNA for the CDR3 is TGCAGTGCTAGACAGGGAGACCAGCCCCAGGATTTT. This sequence encodes CSARQGDQPQDF. The V gene is TRBV20-1, the J gene TRBJ1-5; a possible D gene is TRBD1 (5 bases). There are 12 residues in the CDR3. Germline V gives CDR1 DFQATT, CDR2 SNEGSKA (reference sequence).

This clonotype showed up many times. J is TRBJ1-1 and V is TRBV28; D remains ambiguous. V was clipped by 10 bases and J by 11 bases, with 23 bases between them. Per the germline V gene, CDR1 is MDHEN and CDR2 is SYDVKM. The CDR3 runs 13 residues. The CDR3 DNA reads TGTGCCACCTCCACTGAGCTTAAGACCCGCGCTTTCTTT. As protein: CATSTELKTRAFF.

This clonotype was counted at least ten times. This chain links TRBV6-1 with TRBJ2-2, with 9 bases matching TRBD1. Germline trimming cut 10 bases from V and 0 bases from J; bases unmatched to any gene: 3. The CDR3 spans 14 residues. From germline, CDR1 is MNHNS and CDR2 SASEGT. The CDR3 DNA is TGTGCCATCGGGACAGGGACGAACACCGGGGAGCTGTTTTTT. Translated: CAIGTGTNTGELFF.

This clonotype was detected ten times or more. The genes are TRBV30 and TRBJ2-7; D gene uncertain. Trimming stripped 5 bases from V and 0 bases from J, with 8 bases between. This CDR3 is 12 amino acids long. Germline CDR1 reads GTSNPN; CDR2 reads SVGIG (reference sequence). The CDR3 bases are TGTGCCTGGGATGGGGACTCCTACGAGCAGTACTTC. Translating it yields CAWDGDSYEQYF.

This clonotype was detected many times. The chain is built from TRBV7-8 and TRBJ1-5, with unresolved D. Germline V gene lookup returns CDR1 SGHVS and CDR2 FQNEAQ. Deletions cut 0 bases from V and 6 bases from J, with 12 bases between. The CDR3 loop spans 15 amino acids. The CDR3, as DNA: TGTGCCAGCAGCTTAGCCCGGGTTTTGGGTCAGCCCCAGCATTTT. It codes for CASSLARVLGQPQHF. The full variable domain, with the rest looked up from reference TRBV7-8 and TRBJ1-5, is GAGVSQSPRYKVAKRGQDVALRCDPISGHVSLFWYQQALGQGPEFLTYFQNEAQLDKSGLPSDRFFAERPEGSVSTLKIQRTQQEDSAVYLCASSLARVLGQPQHFGDGTRLSIL.

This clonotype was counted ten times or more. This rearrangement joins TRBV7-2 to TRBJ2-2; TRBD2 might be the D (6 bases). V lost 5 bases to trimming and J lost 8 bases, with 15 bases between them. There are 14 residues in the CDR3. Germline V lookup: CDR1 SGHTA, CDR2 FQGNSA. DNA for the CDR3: TGTGCCAGCAGCCCTCGTGGGGGGTCAGGGGAGCTGTTTTTT. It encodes CASSPRGGSGELFF.

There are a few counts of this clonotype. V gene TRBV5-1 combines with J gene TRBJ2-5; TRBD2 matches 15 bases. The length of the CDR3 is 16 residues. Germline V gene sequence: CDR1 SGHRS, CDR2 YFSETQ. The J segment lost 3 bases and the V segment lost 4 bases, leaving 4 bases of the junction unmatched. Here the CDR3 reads CASSPGTSGRKETQYF. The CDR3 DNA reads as TGCGCCAGCAGCCCCGGGACTAGCGGGAGGAAAGAGACCCAGTACTTC.

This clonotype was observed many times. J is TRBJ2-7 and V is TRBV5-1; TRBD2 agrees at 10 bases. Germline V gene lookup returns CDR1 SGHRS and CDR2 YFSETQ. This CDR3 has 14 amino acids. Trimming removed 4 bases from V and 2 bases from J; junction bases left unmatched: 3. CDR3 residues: CASSRTSGAYEQYF. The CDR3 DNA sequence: TGCGCCAGCAGCCGCACTAGCGGGGCCTACGAGCAGTACTTC.

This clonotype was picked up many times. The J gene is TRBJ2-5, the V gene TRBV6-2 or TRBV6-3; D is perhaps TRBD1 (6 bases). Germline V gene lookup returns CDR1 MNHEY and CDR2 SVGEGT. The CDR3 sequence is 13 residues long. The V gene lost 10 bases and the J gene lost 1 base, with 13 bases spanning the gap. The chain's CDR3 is CATERTAQETQYF. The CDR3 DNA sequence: TGTGCCACCGAGAGGACAGCCCAAGAGACCCAGTACTTC.